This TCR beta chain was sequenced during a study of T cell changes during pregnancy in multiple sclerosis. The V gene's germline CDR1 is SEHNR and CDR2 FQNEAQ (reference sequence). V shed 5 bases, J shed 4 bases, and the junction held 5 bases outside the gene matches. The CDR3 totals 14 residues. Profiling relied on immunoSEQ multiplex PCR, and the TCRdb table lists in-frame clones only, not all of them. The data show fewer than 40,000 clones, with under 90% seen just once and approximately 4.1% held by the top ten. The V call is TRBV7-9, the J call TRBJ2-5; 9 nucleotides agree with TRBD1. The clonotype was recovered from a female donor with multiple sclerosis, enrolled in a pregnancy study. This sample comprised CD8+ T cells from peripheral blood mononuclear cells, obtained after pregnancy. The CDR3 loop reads CASSPWTGAETQYF. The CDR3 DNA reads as TGTGCCAGCAGCCCGTGGACAGGGGCAGAGACCCAGTACTTC.